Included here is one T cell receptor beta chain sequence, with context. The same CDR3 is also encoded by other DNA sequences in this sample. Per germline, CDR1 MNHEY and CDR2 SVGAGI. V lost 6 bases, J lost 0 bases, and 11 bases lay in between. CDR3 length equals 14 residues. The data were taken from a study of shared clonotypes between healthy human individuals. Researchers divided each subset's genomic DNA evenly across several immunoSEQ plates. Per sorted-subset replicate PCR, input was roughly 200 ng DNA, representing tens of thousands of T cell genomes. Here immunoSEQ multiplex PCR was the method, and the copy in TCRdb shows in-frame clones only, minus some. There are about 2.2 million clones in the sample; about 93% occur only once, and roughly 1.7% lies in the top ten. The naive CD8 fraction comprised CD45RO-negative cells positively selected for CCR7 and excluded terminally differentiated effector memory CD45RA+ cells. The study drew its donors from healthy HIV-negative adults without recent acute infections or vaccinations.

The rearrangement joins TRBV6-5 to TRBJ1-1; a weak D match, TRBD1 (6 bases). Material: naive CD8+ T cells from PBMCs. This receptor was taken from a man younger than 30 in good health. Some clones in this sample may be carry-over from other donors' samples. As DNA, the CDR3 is TGTGCCAGCAGACAGGGACCGATGAACACTGAAGCTTTCTTT. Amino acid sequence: CASRQGPMNTEAFF.